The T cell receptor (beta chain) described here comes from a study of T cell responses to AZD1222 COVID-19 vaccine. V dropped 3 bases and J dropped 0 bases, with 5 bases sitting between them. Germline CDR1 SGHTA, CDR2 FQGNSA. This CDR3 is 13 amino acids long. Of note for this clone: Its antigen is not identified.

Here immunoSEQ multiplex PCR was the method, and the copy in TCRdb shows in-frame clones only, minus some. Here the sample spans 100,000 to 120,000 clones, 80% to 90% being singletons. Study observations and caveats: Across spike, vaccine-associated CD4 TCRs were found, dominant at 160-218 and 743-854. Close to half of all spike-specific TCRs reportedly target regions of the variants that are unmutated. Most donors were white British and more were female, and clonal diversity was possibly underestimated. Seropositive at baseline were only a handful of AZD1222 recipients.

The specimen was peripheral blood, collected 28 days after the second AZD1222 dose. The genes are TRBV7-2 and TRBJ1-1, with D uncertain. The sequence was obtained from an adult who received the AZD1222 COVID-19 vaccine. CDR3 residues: CASSLEMNTEAFF. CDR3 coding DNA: TGTGCCAGCAGCTTGGAGATGAACACTGAAGCTTTCTTT. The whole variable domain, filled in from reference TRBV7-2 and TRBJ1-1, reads GAGVSQSPSNKVTEKGKDVELRCDPISGHTALYWYRQSLGQGLEFLIYFQGNSAPDKSGLPSDRFSAERTGGSVSTLTIQRTQQEDSAVYLCASSLEMNTEAFFGQGTRLTVV.